This T cell receptor beta chain originates from a study of early T cells in non-severe SARS-CoV-2 infection. Study information: Whole-blood bulk RNA, unsorted, was sequenced, and chains were unpaired.

Individual cDNA molecules received unique molecular identifiers during library preparation. TCRdb itself ran the 5' RACE reads through MiXCR, one entry per CDR3 protein. This sample has approximately 80,000 distinct CDR3 sequences; roughly 12% occur once, and the top ten carry about 3.4%. Study outcomes and limitations: In VDJdb matching, anti-spike CD8 responses were favored while private and CD4 specificities went missing.

This CDR3 is 15 amino acids long. V was pared by 6 bases and J by 0 bases, with 16 bases between. Germline assignment: CDR1 SQVTM and CDR2 ANQGSEA. This clonotype was found a few times. Antigen: not known. The TCR comes from an adult who was a healthcare worker with PCR-confirmed SARS-CoV-2 infection or an uninfected control (not recorded which). Sequenced sample: whole blood. The chain has TRBV29-1 and TRBJ2-3, with D perhaps given as TRBD1 or TRBD2 (5 bases each). This chain's CDR3 is CSVGKGTESTDTQYF. CDR3 nucleotides: TGCAGCGTCGGTAAAGGGACGGAGAGCACAGATACGCAGTATTTT.